This T cell receptor beta chain originates from a study of OX40 agonist ivuxolimab in advanced cancers. For the wider study: Ivuxolimab was an agonistic, fully human IgG2 monoclonal antibody directed against OX40 (CD134), a costimulatory receptor. Of the roughly 51 dose-escalation patients, hepatocellular carcinoma was present in about 20, melanoma in around 15, renal cell carcinoma in 9 and head and neck cancer in 9. Intravenous ivuxolimab was administered to patients every 2 weeks at six dose levels: 0.01, 0.1, 0.3, 1.5, 3 and 10 mg/kg. Three dose-escalation patients achieved partial responses, one with hepatocellular carcinoma and two with cutaneous melanoma. The purpose of peripheral TCRbeta sequencing was to test whether ivuxolimab changed TCR sequence diversity and led to clonal T-cell expansion. Prior anti-PD-1, anti-PD-L1 or anti-CTLA-4 therapy was permitted, and checkpoint inhibitors had been received by roughly 42% of dose-escalation patients. The monotherapy dose-escalation portion (N ≈ 52 patients) of the phase I ivuxolimab trial is reported in the paper. In the dose-escalation cohort, approximately 83% of patients were male, and the mean age was approximately 60 years with a range of roughly 20 to 79. General study outcomes and caveats: On average, CD8+ T cells showed more expanded clones than CD4+ T cells after ivuxolimab. Which antigens the clonally expanded peripheral T cells were specific for was not determined. In the 0.1-3.0 mg/kg groups, partial responders were among the patients with the lowest normalized peripheral clonal expansion, particularly in CD8+ T cells. Low levels of normalized T-cell clonal expansion were also seen in some nonresponding patients. Clonal expansion of both CD4+ and CD8+ blood T cells was observed from baseline to week 6 at doses 0.1 to 3.0 mg/kg.

On this clone: Its antigen is still unknown. Per-nucleotide qualities are absent, and no much larger clonotype sits a single base away.

Genomic DNA was extracted from sorted cells for sequencing of the TCRbeta CDR3 region. The immunoSEQ Assay was used to sequence the TCRbeta CDR3 regions. In TCRdb, the immuneACCESS table is reduced to in-frame sequences with V and J assigned. These tables do not hold every clone; where another copy was compared, an unresolved V gene accounts for under half, and the others remain unexplained. In this sample the table shows fewer than 70,000 clones, roughly 80% of which occur a single time. The top ten hold 2% to 2.5% of the sample. Counted from cysteine to phenylalanine, this CDR3 has 17 amino acids. Only the CDR3 part of the read is kept: 51 bases, read in frame from the first base. CDR1 and CDR2 (SGHVS, FNYEAQ) derive from the germline V gene. The junction shows trimming of 4 bases on V and 1 base on J, plus 18 bases between the germline ends. Patients with a history of autoimmune disease or receiving systemic immunosuppression were excluded from the trial. In every dose cohort, peripheral blood was drawn for TCR sequencing at baseline, cycle 4 day 1, and cycle 7 day 1. Samples came from an open-label, multicenter, first-in-human phase I dose-escalation trial of ivuxolimab. Adults with locally advanced or metastatic melanoma, renal cell, hepatocellular, or head and neck squamous cell carcinoma were enrolled in the trial. Before TCR sequencing, CD4+ T cells and CD8+ T cells from peripheral blood were sorted into separate populations.

This TCR derives from an adult with an advanced solid tumor such as melanoma, head and neck, liver or kidney cancer. The sequenced sample was CD4+ or CD8+ T cells sorted from blood, obtained in a trial of the OX40 agonist ivuxolimab. Here the chain combines TRBV7-6 and TRBJ2-3; D gene: possibly TRBD2, on 6 matching bases. The sequence in DNA is TGTGCCAGCAGCTACACTCTTAGCGGATACCGCACAGATACGCAGTATTTT. Its coded protein is CASSYTLSGYRTDTQYF.